Listed below are T cell receptor beta chains from one sample, sequenced in a study of blood T cell repertoires in COVID-19. Only in-frame clones appear in the TCRdb table, and some are missing; sequencing was by immunoSEQ multiplex PCR. In the table there are 190,000 or so clones, roughly 80% of which are singletons. Sequenced: peripheral blood. The receptor source for this set is a man aged 45 to 65 who had recovered from COVID-19. Each CDR3 is given with its conserved first and last residue. Fields, in order: D gene, V gene, J gene, clone size, CDR3 DNA, CDR3 protein. D genes are given only for firm matches. For some rows the clone size is stated as once, few or many, or as a class when expanded; others skip it.

>-|TRBV5-1|TRBJ1-3|few
TGCGCCAGCACTCTAACCTGGAGCTCTGGAAACACCATATATTTT
CASTLTWSSGNTIYF
>-|TRBV11-3|TRBJ2-2|-
TGTGCCAGCAGTGTATGGGGGGACGCCGGGGAGCTGTTTTTT
CASSVWGDAGELFF
>TRBD1|TRBV19|TRBJ2-3|-
TGTGCCAGTAGTATGGACAGGGCTGAGGGCACAGATACGCAGTATTTT
CASSMDRAEGTDTQYF
>-|TRBV3-1/TRBV3-2|TRBJ1-1|few
TGTGCCAGCAGCCAAGGAAGGGGAGCTTTCTTT
CASSQGRGAFF
>TRBD1|TRBV5-6|TRBJ1-2|once
TGTGCCAGCAGCTTGGGCCCGAAGCGCACAGGGGATGGACATGGCTACACCTTC
CASSLGPKRTGDGHGYTF
>-|TRBV30|TRBJ2-2|-
TGTGCCTGGAACGAGTACGGGGAGCTGTTTTTT
CAWNEYGELFF
>-|TRBV19|TRBJ1-1|-
TGTGCCAGTAGTATAGTTGGAGACAGAGAAGCTTTCTTT
CASSIVGDREAFF
>-|TRBV5-5|TRBJ2-7|-
TGTGCCAGCAGCCGTTCCGGGACTCTGAACTACGAGCAGTACTTC
CASSRSGTLNYEQYF
>-|TRBV10-3|TRBJ2-5|-
TGTGCCATCAGTGAGCGGGAGAGCCAAGAGACCCAGTACTTC
CAISERESQETQYF
>TRBD2|TRBV18|TRBJ2-7|-
TGTGCCAGCTCCCTACCACGCACTAGCGGAGGGGCCTCCTACGAGCAGTACTTC
CASSLPRTSGGASYEQYF
>TRBD2|TRBV2|TRBJ2-2|-
TGTGCCAGCAGTTCCCCGGGGTACCTAGCGGGAGAAACCGGGGAGCTGTTTTTT
CASSSPGYLAGETGELFF
>-|TRBV30|TRBJ2-1|-
TGTGCCTGGAGTGTAACGAGGGCAGCCAGCTCCTACAATGAGCAGTTCTTC
CAWSVTRAASSYNEQFF
>-|TRBV7-9|TRBJ2-1|-
TGTGCCAGCAGCTTAGTTCGCGGGATCTTCGATGAGCAGTTCTTC
CASSLVRGIFDEQFF
>-|TRBV2|TRBJ2-3|-
TGTGCCAGCAGTGATCAGACCCCTAGTACGCAGTATTTT
CASSDQTPSTQYF
>-|TRBV4-3|TRBJ2-7|once
TGCGCCAGCAGCCAAGTGCTAGCGAGGGCCTACGAGCAGTACTTC
CASSQVLARAYEQYF
>TRBD2|TRBV28|TRBJ2-3|-
TGTGCCAGCAGTTTATTAGTTATGGGAGGGCCCAGTACGCAGTATTTT
CASSLLVMGGPSTQYF
>-|TRBV6-1|TRBJ1-5|-
TGTGCCAGCAGTGGACTGGTGAGTTATAGCAATCAGCCCCAGCATTTT
CASSGLVSYSNQPQHF
>-|TRBV15|TRBJ2-7|-
TGTGCCACCAGCAGAGAAATCACGGCCTACGAGCAGTACTTC
CATSREITAYEQYF
>TRBD1|TRBV7-9|TRBJ1-6|once
TGTGCCAGCAGCTCTCGGACAGGGGTGGATTCACCCCTCCACTTT
CASSSRTGVDSPLHF
>TRBD2|TRBV5-1|TRBJ2-5|-
TGCGCCAGTCTGGAGGGAGCGGGAGGAGAGACCCAGTACTTC
CASLEGAGGETQYF
>-|TRBV5-6|TRBJ1-2|-
TGTGCCAGCAGCTACGGGACTCGAAGGGACTATGGCTACACCTTC
CASSYGTRRDYGYTF
>TRBD2|TRBV19|TRBJ2-2|-
TGTGCCAGTAGTATAGTTATAATACTAGCGGACCCCGGCGGGGAGCTGTTTTTT
CASSIVIILADPGGELFF
>-|TRBV4-1|TRBJ1-1|-
TGCGCCAGCAGCCAAGGAGGGGGAAGGAACACTGAAGCTTTCTTT
CASSQGGGRNTEAFF
>TRBD1|TRBV6-5|TRBJ2-7|-
TGTGCCACCTCCTCCGGGACAGAGACCTACGAGCAGTACTTC
CATSSGTETYEQYF
>-|TRBV5-1|TRBJ2-5|-
TGCGCCAGCAGCTTCCCAGGGGAAGAGACCCAGTACTTC
CASSFPGEETQYF
>TRBD2|TRBV2|TRBJ2-7|few
TGTGCCACCGGGGGGACTTTCTCCTACGAGCAGTACTTC
CATGGTFSYEQYF
>-|TRBV29-1|TRBJ1-3|-
TGCAGCGTTGAGGAGTTAGGAAACACCATATATTTT
CSVEELGNTIYF
>TRBD2|TRBV6-2/TRBV6-3|TRBJ2-3|many
TGTGCCAGCAGTAGCGGGAGGGACACAGATACGCAGTATTTT
CASSSGRDTDTQYF
>TRBD1|TRBV30|TRBJ1-2|-
TGTGCCTGCGGGACAGGGCGCCCCTATGGCTACACCTTC
CACGTGRPYGYTF
>TRBD1|TRBV5-1|TRBJ2-7|many
TGCGCCAGCAGCGTGCTGGGACAGGCGATGTACGAGCAGTACTTC
CASSVLGQAMYEQYF
>-|TRBV6-1|TRBJ2-3|-
TGTGCCAGCAGTGATATGCAGGATACGCAGTATTTT
CASSDMQDTQYF
>TRBD2|TRBV7-9|TRBJ2-3|-
TGTGCCAGCAGCCCCCGGGGGGGACTCACAGATACGCAGTATTTT
CASSPRGGLTDTQYF
>TRBD2|TRBV9|TRBJ2-7|-
TGTGCCAGCAGCGAGGGCGGGGGTAGACCCAGCTACGAGCAGTACTTC
CASSEGGGRPSYEQYF
>-|TRBV9|TRBJ1-2|few
TGTGCCAGCAGCGGCCCATGGACGGGGAACTATGGCTACACCTTC
CASSGPWTGNYGYTF
>TRBD2|TRBV19|TRBJ2-1|few
TGTGCCAGTGGGGCGGGGGTCGGTGAGCAGTTCTTC
CASGAGVGEQFF